This entry lists 27 T cell receptor beta chains sequenced from one sample in a study of blood T cell repertoires in COVID-19. TCRdb keeps only in-frame clones here, not all; method: immunoSEQ multiplex PCR. The table has approximately 170,000 clones, 84% seen once. Sequences were obtained from peripheral blood. The receptors shown here come from a man in his forties who had recovered from COVID-19.

The chain couples TRBV6-5 to TRBJ2-7; D possibly corresponds to TRBD1 (7 bases). The V end lost 4 bases, the J end lost 7 bases, and 17 bases lay between the germline ends. The CDR3 consists of 14 residues. Germline CDR1 is MNHEY and CDR2 is SVGAGI. Here the CDR3 DNA reads TGTGCCAGCAGTTTGACAGGGAAAGGGGGGGAGCAGTACTTC. It codes for CASSLTGKGGEQYF.

The V and J genes are TRBV18 and TRBJ2-3; the match to TRBD1 covers 11 bases. CDR3 length: 17 residues. Germline values: CDR1 KGHSH, CDR2 LQKENI. V lost 6 bases and J lost 3; bases outside the gene matches: 11. CDR3 amino acids: CASSPRGTGGYTDTQYF. The CDR3 DNA reads as TGTGCCAGCTCGCCCCGTGGGACAGGGGGTTATACAGATACGCAGTATTTT.

As DNA, the CDR3 is TGTGCCTGGAACCCGTTACCGGGACAGCAAGAGACCCAGTACTTC. This translates into CAWNPLPGQQETQYF. The V and J genes are TRBV30 and TRBJ2-5; 7 bases align to TRBD1. The CDR3 totals 15 residues. With 4 bases clipped from V and 2 bases from J, the junction kept 10 bases outside the gene matches. Germline V gives CDR1 GTSNPN, CDR2 SVGIG (reference sequence).

This clone was detected a few times. The J gene is TRBJ1-1, the V gene TRBV5-6; TRBD1 might be the D (5 bases). The V and J ends lost 5 bases and 2 bases respectively, with 10 bases between them. CDR3 size: 13 residues. Germline values: CDR1 SGHDT, CDR2 YYEEEE. This CDR3 reads CASSSGYNTEAFF. The CDR3 DNA is TGTGCCAGCAGTTCAGGGTACAACACTGAAGCTTTCTTT.

This chain's CDR3 is CASSFGRERETQYF. The CDR3 DNA sequence: TGTGCCAGCAGTTTTGGGCGGGAGCGGGAGACCCAGTACTTC. V is TRBV28 and J is TRBJ2-5; 7 positions agree with TRBD2. V lost 3 bases and J lost 5; bases outside the gene matches: 6. Looked up from germline, CDR1 is MDHEN and CDR2 is SYDVKM. The CDR3 spans 14 residues. Full variable domain (outside the CDR3, taken from reference TRBV28 and TRBJ2-5): DVKVTQSSRYLVKRTGEKVFLECVQDMDHENMFWYRQDPGLGLRLIYFSYDVKMKEKGDIPEGYSVSREKKERFSLILESASTNQTSMYLCASSFGRERETQYFGPGTRLLVL.

This sequence joins TRBV15 and TRBJ1-3, with a tentative D call TRBD1 (6 bases). CDR1 is LNHNV, CDR2 YYDKDF, per germline (reference sequence). CDR3 size: 14 residues. V shed 3 bases and J shed 7 bases, with 13 bases lying between them. CDR3 in DNA: TGTGCCACCAGCAGGGCCCCAGGGGCGAACACCATATATTTT. Amino acid sequence: CATSRAPGANTIYF.

CDR3: CASSPPGTATLWQFF. Here the CDR3 DNA reads TGTGCCAGCTCACCACCCGGGACAGCTACTTTATGGCAGTTCTTC. The rearrangement links TRBV18 to TRBJ2-1, with 7 bases aligning to TRBD1. In germline, CDR1 is KGHSH, CDR2 LQKENI. V lost 0 bases and J lost 12; bases outside the gene matches: 11. The CDR3 spans 15 residues.

The rearrangement links TRBV4-2 to TRBJ2-3; 8 bases align to TRBD2. The CDR3 sequence is 18 residues long. Looked up from germline, CDR1 is LGHNA and CDR2 is YNFKEQ. V lost 2 bases to trimming and J lost 2 bases; unmatched junction nucleotides: 12. The CDR3 region is CASSQTTLAGPLTDTQYF. In DNA form, the CDR3 reads TGTGCCAGCAGCCAAACCACGCTAGCGGGTCCCCTCACAGATACGCAGTATTTT.

The V call is TRBV2, the J call TRBJ2-7, with D perhaps matching TRBD2 (6 bases). The CDR3 is 12 residues long. Between the trimmed V and J ends, which lost 8 bases and 6 bases, there was a span of 14 bases. Germline V CDR1 and CDR2: SNHLY, FYNNEI. Written as DNA, the CDR3 is TGTGCCAGCCGGGAGACCACACGCGAGCAGTACTTC. Protein: CASRETTREQYF.

The chain recombines TRBV5-1 with TRBJ1-1; D may be TRBD1 (5 bases). The germline V gene has CDR1 SGHRS and CDR2 YFSETQ. CDR3 length: 17 residues. V was trimmed by 2 bases and J by 1 base, leaving 18 bases between them. DNA for the CDR3: TGCGCCAGCAGCTTCGGGCGGGGGGAAAGGAGGAACACTGAAGCTTTCTTT. Protein product: CASSFGRGERRNTEAFF.

The V gene is TRBV6-5, the J gene TRBJ1-2; no reliable D call. From germline, CDR1 is MNHEY and CDR2 SVGAGI. Trimming left V 6 bases short and J 3 bases short, with 17 bases between. This CDR3 comprises 15 residues. The CDR3 DNA follows: TGTGCCAGCAGCCTATTGGCTCACGGAGACTATGGCTACACCTTC. This translates into CASSLLAHGDYGYTF.

The rearrangement uses TRBV5-6 and TRBJ1-1; TRBD1 is a possible D gene (5 bases). The CDR3 length is 16 residues. Germline loops: CDR1 SGHDT, CDR2 YYEEEE. Trimming shortened V by 0 bases and J by 3 bases, and 15 bases separated the two germline ends. CDR3 region: CASSLVGADVDTEAFF. In nucleotides, the CDR3 is TGTGCCAGCAGCTTGGTTGGGGCAGACGTAGACACTGAAGCTTTCTTT.

The V and J genes are TRBV6-5 and TRBJ1-2; 7 bases agree with TRBD1. Germline V gene sequence: CDR1 MNHEY, CDR2 SVGAGI. With V trimmed by 6 bases and J by 4 bases, 2 bases remained unmatched. The CDR3 has 12 amino acids. In DNA form, the CDR3 reads TGTGCCAGCAGCCGGGACAGCTATGGCTACACCTTC. Translating it yields CASSRDSYGYTF.

This clone was observed a handful of times. The CDR3 DNA is TGTGCCTGGGCCCGGGGGGGGCTGAACACTGAAGCTTTCTTT. Translating gives CAWARGGLNTEAFF. V is TRBV30 and J is TRBJ1-1, with a tentative D call TRBD1 (6 bases). Germline V gene sequence: CDR1 GTSNPN, CDR2 SVGIG (reference sequence). This CDR3 contains 14 residues. Trimming removed 5 bases from V and 0 bases from J, with 13 bases in between.

V gene TRBV28 combines with J gene TRBJ1-2, with D maybe TRBD1 (5 bases). Looked up from germline, CDR1 is MDHEN and CDR2 is SYDVKM. V was cut by 6 bases and J by 7 bases, with 15 bases left in between. The CDR3 is 13 residues long. Here the CDR3 DNA reads TGTGCCAGCAGGCTATCTTCAGGGCCTGGCTACACCTTC. This sequence encodes CASRLSSGPGYTF.

The rearrangement joins TRBV7-9 to TRBJ2-5; D unclear. Germline V gene data show CDR1 as SEHNR and CDR2 as FQNEAQ (reference sequence). The V and J ends lost 1 base and 5 bases respectively, with 8 bases between them. The CDR3 has 13 residues. The CDR3 DNA reads TGTGCCAGCAGCTTAGGTCAGGCGGAGACCCAGTACTTC. Translated, it gives CASSLGQAETQYF. Full variable domain (remainder filled in from reference TRBV7-9 and TRBJ2-5): DTGVSQNPRHKITKRGQNVTFRCDPISEHNRLYWYRQTLGQGPEFLTYFQNEAQLEKSRLLSDRFSAERPKGSFSTLEIQRTEQGDSAMYLCASSLGQAETQYFGPGTRLLVL.

The rearrangement uses TRBV6-5 and TRBJ2-7; 7 nucleotides agree with TRBD1. CDR1 and CDR2 (germline): MNHEY, SVGAGI. This CDR3 has 15 amino acids. After removal of 2 bases from V and 3 bases from J, the junction contained 7 bases not matched to a gene. CDR3 nucleotides: TGTGCCAGCAGTTACGGGACAGAAATCTTCTACGAGCAGTACTTC. Amino acids: CASSYGTEIFYEQYF.

This clone was observed once. The J gene is TRBJ2-7, the V gene TRBV10-3; TRBD1 aligns across 9 bases. This CDR3 is 16 amino acids long. With 3 bases clipped from V and 0 bases from J, the junction kept 6 bases outside the gene matches. Germline V CDR1 and CDR2: ENHRY, SYGVKD. The CDR3 nucleotides are TGTGCCATCAGTGAACCACGGGGACAGGGCTCCTACGAGCAGTACTTC. Residues: CAISEPRGQGSYEQYF.

The rearrangement joins TRBV27 to TRBJ2-2; 7 nucleotides match TRBD2. This CDR3 contains 13 residues. V gave up 7 bases and J gave up 6 bases; unmatched junction bases: 5. CDR1 and CDR2 from the germline V gene are MNHEY and SMNVEV (reference sequence). CDR3 coding DNA: TGTGCCAGCAACAAACGGGGGGCCGGGGAGCTGTTTTTT. Its translation is CASNKRGAGELFF.

In nucleotides, the CDR3 is TGCGCCAGCAGCTTAGAGCCGGGACAGGCCAACACCGGGGAGCTGTTTTTT. The encoded protein is CASSLEPGQANTGELFF. This rearrangement joins TRBV5-1 to TRBJ2-2; 8 nucleotides line up with TRBD1. With 2 bases clipped from V and 2 bases from J, the junction kept 8 bases outside the gene matches. The germline CDR1 and CDR2 sequences are SGHRS and YFSETQ. The CDR3 has 17 amino acids.

The chain carries TRBV30 and TRBJ2-3; 8 bases are a match to TRBD2. Germline CDR1 GTSNPN, CDR2 SVGIG (reference sequence). V gave up 3 bases and J gave up 4 bases; unmatched junction bases: 12. CDR3 size: 16 residues. The CDR3 DNA is TGTGCCTGGAGATGGGGGCGGGGGGCCTTTGCAGATACGCAGTATTTT. It specifies CAWRWGRGAFADTQYF. The whole variable domain, filled in from reference TRBV30 and TRBJ2-3, reads SQTIHQWPATLVQPVGSPLSLECTVEGTSNPNLYWYRQAAGRGLQLLFYSVGIGQISSEVPQNLSASRPQDRQFILSSKKLLLSDSGFYLCAWRWGRGAFADTQYFGPGTRLTVL.

The chain has TRBV7-2 and TRBJ1-1; tentative D call: TRBD1 (6 bases). This CDR3 comprises 14 residues. Trimming removed 1 base at V and 2 bases at J, with 8 bases between. Germline V gene lookup returns CDR1 SGHTA and CDR2 FQGNSA. The CDR3 nucleotides read TGTGCCAGCAGCTTAGTACAGGGAAACACTGAAGCTTTCTTT. It yields the protein CASSLVQGNTEAFF. Drawing the rest from reference TRBV7-2 and TRBJ1-1, the complete variable domain is GAGVSQSPSNKVTEKGKDVELRCDPISGHTALYWYRQSLGQGLEFLIYFQGNSAPDKSGLPSDRFSAERTGGSVSTLTIQRTQQEDSAVYLCASSLVQGNTEAFFGQGTRLTVV.

The CDR3 here is CATSDLGGTSPNEQFF. CDR3 bases: TGTGCCACCAGTGATTTGGGGGGGACTAGCCCTAATGAGCAGTTCTTC. This chain uses TRBV24-1 with TRBJ2-1; 9 nucleotides line up with TRBD2. The CDR3 contains 16 residues. Germline V gene sequence: CDR1 KGHDR, CDR2 SFDVKD. The V gene end was trimmed by 0 bases and the J gene end by 7 bases; junction bases not matched to a gene: 6.

This chain uses TRBV15 with TRBJ1-2; D not certain. The length of the CDR3 is 14 residues. Germline V gene lookup returns CDR1 LNHNV and CDR2 YYDKDF (reference sequence). Trimming removed 0 bases from V and 6 bases from J, with 11 bases in between. In nucleotides, the CDR3 is TGTGCCACCAGCAGAGATACGGCAGGCCATGGCTACACCTTC. Protein: CATSRDTAGHGYTF.

This chain links TRBV6-4 with TRBJ2-3, with D unresolved. With 2 bases removed from V and 7 bases from J, the gap between germline ends came to 10 bases. Per the germline V gene, CDR1 is MRHNA and CDR2 is SNTAGT. The CDR3 has 13 amino acids. The CDR3, as DNA: TGTGCCAGCAGTGACGATAGCTCACATACGCAGTATTTT. Translation: CASSDDSSHTQYF.

This chain connects TRBV6-6 to TRBJ2-7; 8 bases fit TRBD1. The V gene end was trimmed by 0 bases and the J gene end by 6 bases; junction bases not matched to a gene: 10. The CDR3 has 16 amino acids. Germline loops: CDR1 MNHNY, CDR2 SVGAGI (reference sequence). The CDR3 nucleotides read TGTGCCAGCAGTTACTCGGCGACACAGGGGGGTGGCGAGCAGTACTTC. It encodes CASSYSATQGGGEQYF.

This chain uses TRBV6-5 with TRBJ2-5; D unresolved. The CDR3 has 15 residues. The ends were cut back, 6 bases at V and 0 bases at J, with 14 bases in the middle. Germline V gives CDR1 MNHEY, CDR2 SVGAGI. In DNA, the CDR3 is TGTGCCAGCAGCCTAAAACTCCCGTACCAAGAGACCCAGTACTTC. Encoded protein: CASSLKLPYQETQYF.